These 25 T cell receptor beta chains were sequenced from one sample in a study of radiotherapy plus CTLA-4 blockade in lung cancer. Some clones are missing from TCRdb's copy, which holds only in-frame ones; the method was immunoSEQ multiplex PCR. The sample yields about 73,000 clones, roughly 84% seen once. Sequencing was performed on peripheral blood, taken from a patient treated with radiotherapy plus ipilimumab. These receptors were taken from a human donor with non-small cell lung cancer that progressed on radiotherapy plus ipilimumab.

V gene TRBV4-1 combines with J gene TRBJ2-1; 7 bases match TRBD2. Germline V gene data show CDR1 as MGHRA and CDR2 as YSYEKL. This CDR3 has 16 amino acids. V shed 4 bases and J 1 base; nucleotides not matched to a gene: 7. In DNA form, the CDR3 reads TGCGCCAGCAGCCTAGGGAGGGTCGAATCCTACAATGAGCAGTTCTTC. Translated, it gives CASSLGRVESYNEQFF.

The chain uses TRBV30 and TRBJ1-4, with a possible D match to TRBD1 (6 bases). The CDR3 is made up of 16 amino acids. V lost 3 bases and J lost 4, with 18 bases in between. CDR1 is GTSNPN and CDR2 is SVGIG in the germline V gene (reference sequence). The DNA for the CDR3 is TGTGCCTGGAGGGGGGGGGCCACAGGGAATAATGAAAAACTGTTTTTT. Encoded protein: CAWRGGATGNNEKLFF.

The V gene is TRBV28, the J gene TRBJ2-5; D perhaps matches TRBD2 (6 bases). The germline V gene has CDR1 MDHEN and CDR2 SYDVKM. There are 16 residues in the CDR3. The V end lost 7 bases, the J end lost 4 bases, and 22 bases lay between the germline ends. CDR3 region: CASISGLIGSGETQYF. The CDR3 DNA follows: TGTGCCAGCATTTCGGGACTCATCGGTTCGGGAGAGACCCAGTACTTC. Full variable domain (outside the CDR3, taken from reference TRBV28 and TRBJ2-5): DVKVTQSSRYLVKRTGEKVFLECVQDMDHENMFWYRQDPGLGLRLIYFSYDVKMKEKGDIPEGYSVSREKKERFSLILESASTNQTSMYLCASISGLIGSGETQYFGPGTRLLVL.

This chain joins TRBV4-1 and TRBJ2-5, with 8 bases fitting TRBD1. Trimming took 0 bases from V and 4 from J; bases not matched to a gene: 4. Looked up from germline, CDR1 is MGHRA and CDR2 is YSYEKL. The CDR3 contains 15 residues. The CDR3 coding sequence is TGCGCCAGCAGCCAAGACCGGACAGGGCGAGAGACCCAGTACTTC. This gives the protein CASSQDRTGRETQYF.

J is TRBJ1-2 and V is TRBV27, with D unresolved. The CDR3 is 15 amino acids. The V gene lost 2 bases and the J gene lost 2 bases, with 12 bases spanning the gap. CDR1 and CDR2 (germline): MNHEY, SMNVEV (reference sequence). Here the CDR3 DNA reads TGTGCCAGCAGTTTAGGTCCCCTGTGGAACTATGGCTACACCTTC. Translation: CASSLGPLWNYGYTF.

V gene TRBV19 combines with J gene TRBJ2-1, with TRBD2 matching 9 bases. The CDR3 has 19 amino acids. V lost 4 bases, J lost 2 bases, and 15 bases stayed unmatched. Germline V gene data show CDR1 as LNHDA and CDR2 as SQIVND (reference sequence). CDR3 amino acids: CASSKRRSASGAAYNEQFF. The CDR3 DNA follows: TGTGCCAGTAGTAAAAGAAGGTCGGCTAGCGGGGCTGCCTACAATGAGCAGTTCTTC.

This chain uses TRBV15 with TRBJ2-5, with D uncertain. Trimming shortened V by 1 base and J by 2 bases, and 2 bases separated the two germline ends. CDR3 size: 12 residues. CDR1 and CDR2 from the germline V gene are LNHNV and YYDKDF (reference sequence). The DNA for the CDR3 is TGTGCCACCAGCAGAGGACAAGAGACCCAGTACTTC. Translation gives CATSRGQETQYF.

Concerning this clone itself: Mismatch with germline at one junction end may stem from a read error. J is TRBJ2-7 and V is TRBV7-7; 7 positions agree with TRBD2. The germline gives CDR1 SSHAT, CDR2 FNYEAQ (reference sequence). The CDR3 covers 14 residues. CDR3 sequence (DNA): TGTGCTAGCAGCTTAAACGGCGGGAGCTACGAGCAGTACTTC. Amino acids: CASSLNGGSYEQYF.

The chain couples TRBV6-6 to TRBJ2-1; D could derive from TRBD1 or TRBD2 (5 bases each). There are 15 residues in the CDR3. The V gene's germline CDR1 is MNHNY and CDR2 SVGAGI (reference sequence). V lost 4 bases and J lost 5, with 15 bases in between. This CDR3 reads CASSSPSPGHNEQFF. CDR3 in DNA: TGTGCCAGCAGTTCACCCTCGCCGGGACACAATGAGCAGTTCTTC.

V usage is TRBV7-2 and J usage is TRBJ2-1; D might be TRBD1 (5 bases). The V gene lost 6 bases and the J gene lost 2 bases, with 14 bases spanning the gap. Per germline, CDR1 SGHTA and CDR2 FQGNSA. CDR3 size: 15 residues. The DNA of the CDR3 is TGTGCCAGCAGTACGGTTTCGACAGCCTACAATGAGCAGTTCTTC. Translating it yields CASSTVSTAYNEQFF.

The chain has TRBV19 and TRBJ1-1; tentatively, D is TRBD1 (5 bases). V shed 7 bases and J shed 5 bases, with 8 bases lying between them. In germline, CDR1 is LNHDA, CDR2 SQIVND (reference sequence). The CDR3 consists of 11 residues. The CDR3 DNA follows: TGTGCCAGTACCCGGGGGACTGAAGCTTTCTTT. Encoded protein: CASTRGTEAFF.

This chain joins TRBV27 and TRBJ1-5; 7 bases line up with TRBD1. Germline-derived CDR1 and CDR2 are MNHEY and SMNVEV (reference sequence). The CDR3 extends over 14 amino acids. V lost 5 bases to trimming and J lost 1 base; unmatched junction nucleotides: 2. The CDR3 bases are TGTGCCAGCAGTCCGGGACAGAGCAATCAGCCCCAGCATTTT. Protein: CASSPGQSNQPQHF.

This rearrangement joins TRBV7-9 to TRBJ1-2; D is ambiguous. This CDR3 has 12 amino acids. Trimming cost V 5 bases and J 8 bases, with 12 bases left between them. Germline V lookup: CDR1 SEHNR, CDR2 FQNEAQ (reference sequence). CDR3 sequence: CASSRPRYGYTF. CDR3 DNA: TGTGCCAGCAGCCGTCCTCGGTACGGCTACACCTTC.

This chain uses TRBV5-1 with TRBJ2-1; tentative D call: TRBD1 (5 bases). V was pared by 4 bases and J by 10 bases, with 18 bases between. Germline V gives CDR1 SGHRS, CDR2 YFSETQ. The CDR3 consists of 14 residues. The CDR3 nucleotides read TGCGCCAGCAGCGATCATACAGGTATTGGGGAGCAGTTCTTC. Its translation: CASSDHTGIGEQFF.

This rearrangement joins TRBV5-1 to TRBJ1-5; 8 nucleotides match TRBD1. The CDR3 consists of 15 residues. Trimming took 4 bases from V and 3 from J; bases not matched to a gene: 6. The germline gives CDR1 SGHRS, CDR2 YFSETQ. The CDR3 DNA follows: TGCGCCAGCAGCCCCGGGACAGGTCCCAATCAGCCCCAGCATTTT. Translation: CASSPGTGPNQPQHF.

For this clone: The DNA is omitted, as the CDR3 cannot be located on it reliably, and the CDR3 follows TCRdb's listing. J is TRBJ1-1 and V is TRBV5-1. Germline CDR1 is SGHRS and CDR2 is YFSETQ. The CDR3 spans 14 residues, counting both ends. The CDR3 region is CASILGGRSTEAFF.

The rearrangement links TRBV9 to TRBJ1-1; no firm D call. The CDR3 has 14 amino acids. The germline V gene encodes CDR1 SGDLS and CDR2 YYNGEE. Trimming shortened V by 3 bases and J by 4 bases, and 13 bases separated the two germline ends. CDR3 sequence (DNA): TGTGCCAGCAGCGGGGGTGAGGGCGGCACTGAAGCTTTCTTT. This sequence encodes CASSGGEGGTEAFF. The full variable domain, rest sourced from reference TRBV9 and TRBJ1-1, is DSGVTQTPKHLITATGQRVTLRCSPRSGDLSVYWYQQSLDQGLQFLIQYYNGEERAKGNILERFSAQQFPDLHSELNLSSLELGDSALYFCASSGGEGGTEAFFGQGTRLTVV.

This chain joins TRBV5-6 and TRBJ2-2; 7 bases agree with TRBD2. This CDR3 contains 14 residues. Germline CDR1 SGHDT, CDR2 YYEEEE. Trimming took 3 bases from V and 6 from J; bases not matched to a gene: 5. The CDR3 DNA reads TGTGCCAGCAGCTGGACGGGGGGTCCCGGGGAGCTGTTTTTT. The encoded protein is CASSWTGGPGELFF.

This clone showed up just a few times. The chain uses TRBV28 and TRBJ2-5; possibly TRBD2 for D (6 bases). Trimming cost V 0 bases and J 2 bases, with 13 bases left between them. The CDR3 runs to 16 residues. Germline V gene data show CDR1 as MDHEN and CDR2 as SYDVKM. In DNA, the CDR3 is TGTGCCAGCAGTTTATGGGTGGGGGGTGATCAAGAGACCCAGTACTTC. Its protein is CASSLWVGGDQETQYF.

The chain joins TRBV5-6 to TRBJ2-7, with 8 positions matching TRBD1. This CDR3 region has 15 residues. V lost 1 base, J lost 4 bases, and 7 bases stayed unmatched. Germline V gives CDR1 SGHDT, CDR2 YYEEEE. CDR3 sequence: CASSLLDRVVYEQYF. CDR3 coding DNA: TGTGCCAGCAGCTTGTTGGACAGGGTGGTATACGAGCAGTACTTC.

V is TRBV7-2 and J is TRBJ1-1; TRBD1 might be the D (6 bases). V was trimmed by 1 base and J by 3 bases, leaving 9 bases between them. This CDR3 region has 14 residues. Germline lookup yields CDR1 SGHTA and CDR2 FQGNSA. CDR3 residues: CASSLEGVDTEAFF. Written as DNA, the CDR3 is TGTGCCAGCAGCTTAGAGGGGGTTGACACTGAAGCTTTCTTT.

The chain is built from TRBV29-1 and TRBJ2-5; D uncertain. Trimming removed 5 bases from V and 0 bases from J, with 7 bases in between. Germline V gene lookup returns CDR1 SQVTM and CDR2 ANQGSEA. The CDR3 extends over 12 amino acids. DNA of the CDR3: TGCAGCGTTTGGGGAAACCAAGAGACCCAGTACTTC. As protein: CSVWGNQETQYF.

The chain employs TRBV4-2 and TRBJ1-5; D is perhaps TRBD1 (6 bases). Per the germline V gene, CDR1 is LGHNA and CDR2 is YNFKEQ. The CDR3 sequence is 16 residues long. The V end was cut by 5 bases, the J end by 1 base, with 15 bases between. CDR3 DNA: TGTGCCAGCAGCGCCCGTTCAGGGGAGAGCAATCAGCCCCAGCATTTT. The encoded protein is CASSARSGESNQPQHF.

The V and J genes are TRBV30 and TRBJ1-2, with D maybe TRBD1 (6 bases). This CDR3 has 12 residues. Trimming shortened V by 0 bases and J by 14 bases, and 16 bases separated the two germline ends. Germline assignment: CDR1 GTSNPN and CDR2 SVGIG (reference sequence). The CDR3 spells CAWSVQLGALTF. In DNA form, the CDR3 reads TGTGCCTGGAGTGTACAGTTGGGGGCGCTGACCTTC. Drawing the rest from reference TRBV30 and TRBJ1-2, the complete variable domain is SQTIHQWPATLVQPVGSPLSLECTVEGTSNPNLYWYRQAAGRGLQLLFYSVGIGQISSEVPQNLSASRPQDRQFILSSKKLLLSDSGFYLCAWSVQLGALTFGSGTRLTVV.

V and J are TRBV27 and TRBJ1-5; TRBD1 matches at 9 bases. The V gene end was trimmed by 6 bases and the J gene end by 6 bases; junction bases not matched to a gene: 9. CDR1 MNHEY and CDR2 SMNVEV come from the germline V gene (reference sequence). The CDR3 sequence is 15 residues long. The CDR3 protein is CASSMGQGTTQPQHF. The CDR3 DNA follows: TGTGCCAGCAGCATGGGACAGGGCACGACTCAGCCCCAGCATTTT.